This T cell receptor beta chain was obtained from a study of shared clonotypes between healthy human individuals. Trimming left V 5 bases short and J 6 bases short, with 14 bases between. Germline-derived CDR1 and CDR2 are SGHNT and YYREEE (reference sequence). The CDR3 consists of 13 residues. There were no recent acute infections or vaccinations among the donors, who were healthy HIV-negative adults. Repertoires were generated with immunoSEQ multiplex PCR, while TCRdb's copy carries only in-frame clones and drops some. Here the sample spans over 1.5 million clones, 95% to 99% being singletons. Sample: naive CD4+ T cells sorted from blood. Documented subset: CD45RA+ positively selected. The TCR originated in a man aged 25 to 45 in good health. V usage is TRBV5-4 and J usage is TRBJ1-1; D is possibly TRBD1 (6 bases). CDR3 sequence (DNA): TGTGCCAGCAGGATAACAGGGTCCTCTGAAGCTTTCTTT. This gives the protein CASRITGSSEAFF.